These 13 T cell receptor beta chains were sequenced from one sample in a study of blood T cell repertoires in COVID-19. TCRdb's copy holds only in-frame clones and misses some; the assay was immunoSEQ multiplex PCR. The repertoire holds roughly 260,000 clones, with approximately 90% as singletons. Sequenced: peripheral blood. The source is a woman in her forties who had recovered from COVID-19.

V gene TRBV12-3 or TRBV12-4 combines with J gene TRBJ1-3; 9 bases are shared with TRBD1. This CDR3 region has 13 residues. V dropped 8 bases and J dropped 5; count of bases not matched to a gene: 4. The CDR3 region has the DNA TGTGCCAGCCCCGGGACAGGGAGAAACACCATATATTTT. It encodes CASPGTGRNTIYF.

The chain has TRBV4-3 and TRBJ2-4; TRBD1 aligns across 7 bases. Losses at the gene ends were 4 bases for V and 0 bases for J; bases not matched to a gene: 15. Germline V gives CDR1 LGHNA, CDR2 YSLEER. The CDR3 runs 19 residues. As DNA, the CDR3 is TGCGCCAGCAGCCCCACTCGGACAGGCGTTAAATTAGCCAAAAACATTCAGTACTTC. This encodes CASSPTRTGVKLAKNIQYF.

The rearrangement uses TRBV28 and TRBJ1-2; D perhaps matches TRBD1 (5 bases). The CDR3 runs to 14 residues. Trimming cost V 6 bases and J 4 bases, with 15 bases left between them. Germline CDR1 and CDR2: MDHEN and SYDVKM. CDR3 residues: CASSRGRASYGYTF. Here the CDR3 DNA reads TGTGCCAGCAGCCGCGGCAGGGCTTCCTATGGCTACACCTTC.

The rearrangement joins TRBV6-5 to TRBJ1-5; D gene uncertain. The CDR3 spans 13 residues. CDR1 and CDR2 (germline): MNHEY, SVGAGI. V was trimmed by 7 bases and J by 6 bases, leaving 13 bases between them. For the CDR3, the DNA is TGTGCCAGCACCGGAGGAGTGGGTCAGCCCCAGCATTTT. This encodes CASTGGVGQPQHF.

The CDR3 coding sequence is TGCAGCGTTGAAGATCGCGAGCAGTACTTC. Translation gives CSVEDREQYF. V and J are TRBV29-1 and TRBJ2-7; D unclear. CDR1 and CDR2 (germline): SQVTM, ANQGSEA. V was trimmed by 0 bases and J by 6 bases, leaving 3 bases between them. CDR3 size: 10 residues.

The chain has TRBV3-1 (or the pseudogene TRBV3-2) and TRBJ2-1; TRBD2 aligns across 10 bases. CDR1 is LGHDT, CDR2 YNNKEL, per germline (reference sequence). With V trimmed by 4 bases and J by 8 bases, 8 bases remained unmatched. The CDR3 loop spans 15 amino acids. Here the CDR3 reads CASSRGLAVNDEQFF. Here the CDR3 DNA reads TGTGCCAGCAGCCGCGGACTAGCGGTCAATGATGAGCAGTTCTTC.

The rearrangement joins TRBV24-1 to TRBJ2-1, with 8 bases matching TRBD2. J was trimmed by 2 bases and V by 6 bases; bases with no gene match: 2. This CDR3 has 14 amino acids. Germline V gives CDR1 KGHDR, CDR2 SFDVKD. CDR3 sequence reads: CATSLAGTYNEQFF. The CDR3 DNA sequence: TGTGCCACCAGTTTAGCGGGGACCTACAATGAGCAGTTCTTC.

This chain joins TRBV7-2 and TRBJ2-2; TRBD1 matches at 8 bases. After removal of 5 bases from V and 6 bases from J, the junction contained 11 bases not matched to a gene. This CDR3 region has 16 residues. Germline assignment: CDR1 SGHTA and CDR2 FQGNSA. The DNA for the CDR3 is TGTGCCAGCAGCGCGCGGGACAGGCTTACTGCCGGGGAGCTGTTTTTT. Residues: CASSARDRLTAGELFF.

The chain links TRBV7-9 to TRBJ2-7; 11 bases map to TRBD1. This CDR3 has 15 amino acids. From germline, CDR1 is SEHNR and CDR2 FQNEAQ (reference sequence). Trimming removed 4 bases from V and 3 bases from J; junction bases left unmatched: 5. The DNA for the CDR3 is TGTGCCAGCAGCTCGGGACAGGGGGGTCTCTACGAGCAGTACTTC. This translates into CASSSGQGGLYEQYF.

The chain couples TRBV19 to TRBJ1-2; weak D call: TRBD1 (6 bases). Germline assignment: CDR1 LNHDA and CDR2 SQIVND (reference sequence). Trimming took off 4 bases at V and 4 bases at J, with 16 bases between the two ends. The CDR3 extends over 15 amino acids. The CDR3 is CASSTGYREGYGYTF. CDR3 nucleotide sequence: TGTGCCAGTAGTACGGGGTACAGGGAGGGCTATGGCTACACCTTC.

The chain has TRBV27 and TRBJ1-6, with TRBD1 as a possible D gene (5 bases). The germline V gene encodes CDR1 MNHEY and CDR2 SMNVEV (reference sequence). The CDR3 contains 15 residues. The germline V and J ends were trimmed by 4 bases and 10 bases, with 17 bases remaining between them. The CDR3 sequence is CASSSPWGVQSPLHF. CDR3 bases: TGTGCCAGCAGTTCCCCGTGGGGGGTCCAATCACCCCTCCACTTT.

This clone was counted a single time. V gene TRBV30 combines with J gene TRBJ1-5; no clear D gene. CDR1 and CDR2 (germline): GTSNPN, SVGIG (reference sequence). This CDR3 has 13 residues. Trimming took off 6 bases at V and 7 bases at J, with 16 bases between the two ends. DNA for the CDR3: TGTGCCTGCGATCGGCCGCCGGGGCAGCCCCAGCATTTT. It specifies CACDRPPGQPQHF.

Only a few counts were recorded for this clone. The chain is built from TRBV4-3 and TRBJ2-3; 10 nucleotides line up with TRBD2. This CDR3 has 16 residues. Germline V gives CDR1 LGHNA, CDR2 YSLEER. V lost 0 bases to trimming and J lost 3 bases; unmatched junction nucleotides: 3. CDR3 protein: CASSQELAGGTDTQYF. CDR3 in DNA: TGCGCCAGCAGCCAAGAGTTAGCGGGAGGTACAGATACGCAGTATTTT.